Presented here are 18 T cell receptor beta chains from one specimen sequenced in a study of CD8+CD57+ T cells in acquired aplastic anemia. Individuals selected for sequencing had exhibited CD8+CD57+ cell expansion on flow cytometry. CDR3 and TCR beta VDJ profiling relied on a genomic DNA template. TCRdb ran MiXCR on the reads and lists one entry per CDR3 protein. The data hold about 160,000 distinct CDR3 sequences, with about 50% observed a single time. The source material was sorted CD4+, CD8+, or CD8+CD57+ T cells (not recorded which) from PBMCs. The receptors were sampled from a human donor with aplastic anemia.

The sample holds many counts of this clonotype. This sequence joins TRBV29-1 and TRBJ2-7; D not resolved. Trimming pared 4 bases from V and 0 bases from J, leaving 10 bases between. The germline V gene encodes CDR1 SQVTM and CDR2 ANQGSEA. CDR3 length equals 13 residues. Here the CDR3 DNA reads TGCAGCGTTGGGACCGCCAGCTCCTACGAGCAGTACTTC. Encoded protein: CSVGTASSYEQYF.

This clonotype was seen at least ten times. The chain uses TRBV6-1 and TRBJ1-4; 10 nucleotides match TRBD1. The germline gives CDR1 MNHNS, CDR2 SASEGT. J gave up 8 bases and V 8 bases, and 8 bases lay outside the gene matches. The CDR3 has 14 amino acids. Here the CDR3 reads CASAQTGGGEKLFF. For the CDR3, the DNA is TGTGCCAGCGCACAGACAGGGGGCGGCGAAAAACTGTTTTTT.

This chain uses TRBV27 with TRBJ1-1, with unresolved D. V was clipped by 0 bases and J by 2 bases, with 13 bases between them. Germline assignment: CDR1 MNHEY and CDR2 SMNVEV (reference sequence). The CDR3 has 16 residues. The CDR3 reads CASSLSGPERNTEAFF. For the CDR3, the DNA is TGTGCCAGCAGTTTATCAGGTCCCGAACGAAACACTGAAGCTTTCTTT.

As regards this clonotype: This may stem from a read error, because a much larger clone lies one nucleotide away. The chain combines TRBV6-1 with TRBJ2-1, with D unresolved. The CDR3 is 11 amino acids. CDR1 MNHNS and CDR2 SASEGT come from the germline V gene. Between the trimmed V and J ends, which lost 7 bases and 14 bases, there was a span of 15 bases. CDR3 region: CASKLSTCEFF. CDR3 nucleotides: TGTGCCAGCAAGCTATCGACTTGTGAGTTCTTC.

As DNA, the CDR3 is TGTGCCACCCGTGACGTTGGGGCCACAGATACGCAGTATTTT. Translated: CATRDVGATDTQYF. This chain uses TRBV19 with TRBJ2-3; a weak D match, TRBD1 (5 bases). V dropped 10 bases and J dropped 2 bases, with 16 bases sitting between them. This CDR3 is 14 amino acids long. Germline V lookup: CDR1 LNHDA, CDR2 SQIVND (reference sequence).

In DNA form, the CDR3 reads TGCAGCGTACCTAAGACAGGGTGGTCGGGCAATGAGCAGTTCTTC. Protein sequence: CSVPKTGWSGNEQFF. The chain uses TRBV29-1 and TRBJ2-1, with 7 bases fitting TRBD1. The germline gives CDR1 SQVTM, CDR2 ANQGSEA. CDR3 length equals 15 residues. The trim removed 6 bases at V and 6 bases at J, leaving 14 bases unmatched.

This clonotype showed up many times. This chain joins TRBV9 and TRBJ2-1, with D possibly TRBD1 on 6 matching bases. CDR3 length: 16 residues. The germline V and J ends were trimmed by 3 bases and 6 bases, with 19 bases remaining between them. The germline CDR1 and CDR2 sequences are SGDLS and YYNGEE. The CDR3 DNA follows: TGTGCCAGCAGCGGTTTCTCGACGGGACATTTCAATGAGCAGTTCTTC. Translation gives CASSGFSTGHFNEQFF.

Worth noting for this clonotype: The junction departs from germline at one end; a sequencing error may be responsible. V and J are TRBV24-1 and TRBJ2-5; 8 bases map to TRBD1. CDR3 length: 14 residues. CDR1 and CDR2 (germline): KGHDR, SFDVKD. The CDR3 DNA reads TGTTCCACCAGTGATCATGGGACAGGCGAGACCCAGTACTTC. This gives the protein CSTSDHGTGETQYF.

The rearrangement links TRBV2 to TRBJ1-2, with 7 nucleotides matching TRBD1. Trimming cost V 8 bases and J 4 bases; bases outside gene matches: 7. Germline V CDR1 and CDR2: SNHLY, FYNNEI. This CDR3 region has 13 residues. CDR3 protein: CASLGRDSYGYTF. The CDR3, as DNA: TGTGCCAGCCTGGGCCGGGACAGCTATGGCTACACCTTC.

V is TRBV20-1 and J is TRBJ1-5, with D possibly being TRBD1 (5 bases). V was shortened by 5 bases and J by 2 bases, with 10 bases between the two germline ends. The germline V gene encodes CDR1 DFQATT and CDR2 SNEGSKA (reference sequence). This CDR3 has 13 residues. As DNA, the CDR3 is TGCAGTGCTGTCCGGGACCGCAATCAGCCCCAGCATTTT. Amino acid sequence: CSAVRDRNQPQHF.

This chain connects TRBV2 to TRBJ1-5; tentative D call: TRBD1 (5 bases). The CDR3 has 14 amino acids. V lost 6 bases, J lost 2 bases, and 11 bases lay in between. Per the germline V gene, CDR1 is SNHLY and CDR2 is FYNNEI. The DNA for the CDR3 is TGTGCCAGCAGGAAACAGGATGGCAATCAGCCCCAGCATTTT. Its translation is CASRKQDGNQPQHF.

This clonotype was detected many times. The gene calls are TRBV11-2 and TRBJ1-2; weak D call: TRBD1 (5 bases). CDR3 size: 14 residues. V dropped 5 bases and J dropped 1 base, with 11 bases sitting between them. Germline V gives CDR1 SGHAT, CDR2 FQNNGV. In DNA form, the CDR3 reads TGTGCCAGCAGCCCACAGGCGGATAACTATGGCTACACCTTC. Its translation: CASSPQADNYGYTF. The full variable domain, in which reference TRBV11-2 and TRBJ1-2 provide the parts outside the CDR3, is EAGVAQSPRYKIIEKRQSVAFWCNPISGHATLYWYQQILGQGPKLLIQFQNNGVVDDSQLPKDRFSAERLKGVDSTLKIQPAKLEDSAVYLCASSPQADNYGYTFGSGTRLTVV.

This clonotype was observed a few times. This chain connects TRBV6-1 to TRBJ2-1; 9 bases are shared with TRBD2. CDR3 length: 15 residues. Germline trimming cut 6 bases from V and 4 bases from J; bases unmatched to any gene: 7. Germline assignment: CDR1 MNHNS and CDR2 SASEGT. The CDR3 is CASSLLAGSYNEQFF. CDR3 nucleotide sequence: TGTGCCAGCAGCCTTCTAGCGGGATCTTACAATGAGCAGTTCTTC.

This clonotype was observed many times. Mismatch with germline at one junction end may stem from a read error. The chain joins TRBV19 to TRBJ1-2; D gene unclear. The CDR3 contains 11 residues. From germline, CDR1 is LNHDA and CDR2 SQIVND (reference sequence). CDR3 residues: CASSIGMEPAF. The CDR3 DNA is TGTGCCAGTAGTATCGGAATGGAGCCTGCGTTC. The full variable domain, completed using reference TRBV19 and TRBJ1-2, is DGGITQSPKYLFRKEGQNVTLSCEQNLNHDAMYWYRQDPGQGLRLIYYSQIVNDFQKGDIAEGYSVSREKKESFPLTVTSAQKNPTAFYLCASSIGMEPAFGSGTRLTVV.

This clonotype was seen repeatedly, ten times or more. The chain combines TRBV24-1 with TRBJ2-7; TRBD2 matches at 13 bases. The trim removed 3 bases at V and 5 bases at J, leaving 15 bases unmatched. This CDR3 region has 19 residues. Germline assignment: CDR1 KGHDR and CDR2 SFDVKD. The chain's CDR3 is CATSDPGTSGVLGFDEQYF. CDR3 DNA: TGTGCCACCAGTGATCCCGGGACTAGCGGGGTCCTTGGGTTCGACGAGCAGTACTTC.

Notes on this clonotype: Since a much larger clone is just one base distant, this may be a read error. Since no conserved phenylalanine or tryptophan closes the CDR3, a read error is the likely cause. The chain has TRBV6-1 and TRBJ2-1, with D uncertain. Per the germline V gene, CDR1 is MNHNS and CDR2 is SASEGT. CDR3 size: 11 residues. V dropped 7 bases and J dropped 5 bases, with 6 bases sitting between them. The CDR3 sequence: CASMQHNEQFV. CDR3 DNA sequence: TGTGCCAGCATGCAGCACAATGAGCAGTTCGTC.

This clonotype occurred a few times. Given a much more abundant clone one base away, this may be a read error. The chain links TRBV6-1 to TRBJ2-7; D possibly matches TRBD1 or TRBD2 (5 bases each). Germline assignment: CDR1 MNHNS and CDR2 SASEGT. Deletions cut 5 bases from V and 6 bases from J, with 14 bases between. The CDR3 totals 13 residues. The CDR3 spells CASSTAGSFEQYF. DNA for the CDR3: TGTGCCAGCAGTACAGCAGGGAGTTTCGAGCAGTACTTC.

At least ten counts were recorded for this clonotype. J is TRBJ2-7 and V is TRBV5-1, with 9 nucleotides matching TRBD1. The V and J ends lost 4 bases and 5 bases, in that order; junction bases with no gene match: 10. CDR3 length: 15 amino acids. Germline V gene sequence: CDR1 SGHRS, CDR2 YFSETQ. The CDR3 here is CASSTRQGVSHEQYF. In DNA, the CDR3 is TGCGCCAGCAGCACTCGACAGGGGGTCTCGCACGAGCAGTACTTC.